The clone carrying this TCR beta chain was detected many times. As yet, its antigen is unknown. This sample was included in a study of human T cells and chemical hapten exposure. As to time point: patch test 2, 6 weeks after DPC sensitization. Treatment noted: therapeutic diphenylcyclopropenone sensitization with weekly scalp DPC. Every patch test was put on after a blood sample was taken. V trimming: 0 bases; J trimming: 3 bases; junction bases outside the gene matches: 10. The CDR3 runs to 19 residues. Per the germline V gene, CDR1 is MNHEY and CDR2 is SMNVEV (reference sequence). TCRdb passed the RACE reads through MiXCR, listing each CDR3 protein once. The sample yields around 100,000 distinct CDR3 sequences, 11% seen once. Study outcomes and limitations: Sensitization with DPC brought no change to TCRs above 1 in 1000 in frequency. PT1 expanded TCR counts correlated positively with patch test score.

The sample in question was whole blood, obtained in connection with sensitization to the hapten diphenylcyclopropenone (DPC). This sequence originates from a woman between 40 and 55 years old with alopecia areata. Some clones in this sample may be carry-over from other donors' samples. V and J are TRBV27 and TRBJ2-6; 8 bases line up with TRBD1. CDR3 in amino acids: CASSLSGTGRPFGANVLTF. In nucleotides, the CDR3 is TGTGCCAGCAGTTTATCGGGGACAGGCCGTCCCTTTGGGGCCAACGTCCTGACTTTC.